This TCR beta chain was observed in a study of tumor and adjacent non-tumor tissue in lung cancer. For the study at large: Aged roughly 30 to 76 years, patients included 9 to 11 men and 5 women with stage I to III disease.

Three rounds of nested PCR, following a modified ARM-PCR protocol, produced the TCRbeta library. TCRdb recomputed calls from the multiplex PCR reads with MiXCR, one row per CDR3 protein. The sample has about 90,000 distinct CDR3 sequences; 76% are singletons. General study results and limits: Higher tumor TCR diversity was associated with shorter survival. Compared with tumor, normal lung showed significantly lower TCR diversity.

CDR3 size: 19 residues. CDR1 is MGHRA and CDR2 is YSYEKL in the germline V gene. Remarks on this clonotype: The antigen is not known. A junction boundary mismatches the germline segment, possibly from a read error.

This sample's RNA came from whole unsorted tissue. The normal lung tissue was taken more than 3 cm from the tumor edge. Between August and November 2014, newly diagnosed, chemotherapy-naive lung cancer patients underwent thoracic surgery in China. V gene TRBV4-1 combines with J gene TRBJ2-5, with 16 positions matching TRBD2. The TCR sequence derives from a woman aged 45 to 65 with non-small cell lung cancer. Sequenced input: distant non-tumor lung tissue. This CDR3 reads CASSHPGLAGGPEREIQYF. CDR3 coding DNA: TGCGCCAGCAGTCATCCGGGACTAGCGGGAGGGCCTGAGAGGGAGATCCAGTACTTC.